In its sample, the clone carrying this TCR beta chain was seen a few times. The antigen is not known. CD4+ cells and CD8+ cells were each obtained through positive magnetic bead selection, and their purity was assessed by flow cytometry. The sample originates from a study of somatic mutations in cytotoxic T cells in rheumatoid arthritis. Measured with immunoSEQ multiplex PCR; TCRdb has only the in-frame clones, and not every one. The sample consists of around 19,000 clones, about four fifths of them appearing once. The CDR3 runs to 13 residues. Germline lookup yields CDR1 SGHNT and CDR2 YYREEE (reference sequence). V gave up 0 bases and J gave up 8 bases, with 9 bases separating them. Study-wide results and limits: Within 8 of 65 patients, the single biggest CD8+ clone made up more than 20% of CD8+ cells. Age was associated with higher CD8+ clonality in rheumatoid arthritis patients, not in healthy controls. Unknown were the antigen targets of the expanded CD8+ clones.

V gene TRBV5-4 combines with J gene TRBJ1-3; no firm D call. Sample: CD8+ T cells sorted from blood. The sequence came from an adult with rheumatoid arthritis. For the CDR3, the DNA is TGTGCCAGCAGCTTGGGGCAAGGTGACACCATATATTTT. Translating it yields CASSLGQGDTIYF.